The 22 T cell receptor beta chains reported below all come from one sample, sequenced in a study of siplizumab effects on memory and regulatory T cells. The data were produced by immunoSEQ multiplex PCR, yet TCRdb's version contains in-frame clones alone and is incomplete. The sample gives 100,000 or so clones, around 93% of which show up once; around 0.32% is in the top ten. Input material: CD4+ T cells sorted from blood. The receptors here all came from a human donor in good health.

This clone came up once. V usage is TRBV9 and J usage is TRBJ2-3; 10 bases align to TRBD2. The germline V gene encodes CDR1 SGDLS and CDR2 YYNGEE. This CDR3 has 16 amino acids. V was pared by 4 bases and J by 6 bases, with 11 bases of the junction left unmatched. CDR3 sequence: CASSFRLAGSGDTQYF. In DNA form, the CDR3 reads TGTGCCAGCAGCTTCAGACTAGCGGGCTCGGGGGATACGCAGTATTTT.

This clone was observed once. V and J are TRBV18 and TRBJ1-1; tentative D call: TRBD1 (5 bases). The CDR3 is 13 amino acids. The germline V gene encodes CDR1 KGHSH and CDR2 LQKENI. V was pared by 2 bases and J by 4 bases, with 8 bases between. CDR3: CASSPMGGTEAFF. The CDR3 nucleotides read TGTGCCAGCTCACCAATGGGGGGCACTGAAGCTTTCTTT.

V usage is TRBV19 and J usage is TRBJ2-5; D may be TRBD1 (5 bases). Trimming removed 6 bases at V and 5 bases at J, with 13 bases between. The V gene's germline CDR1 is LNHDA and CDR2 SQIVND (reference sequence). The CDR3 spans 13 residues. This CDR3 is CASRTRGAETQYF. CDR3 nucleotides: TGTGCCAGTAGGACGCGTGGGGCTGAGACCCAGTACTTC.

The genes are TRBV19 and TRBJ2-1; 8 nucleotides agree with TRBD1. CDR3 length: 14 residues. Germline V gene lookup returns CDR1 LNHDA and CDR2 SQIVND (reference sequence). Unmatched junction bases numbered 6, after V lost 4 bases and J lost 7 bases. DNA for the CDR3: TGTGCCAGTAGTACAGGGGGCTTAAGGAATGAGCAGTTCTTC. Translation gives CASSTGGLRNEQFF.

This chain uses TRBV7-2 with TRBJ2-2; D assignment may be TRBD1 or TRBD2 (6 bases each). The ends were cut back, 2 bases at V and 5 bases at J, with 12 bases in the middle. CDR1 SGHTA and CDR2 FQGNSA come from the germline V gene. The length of the CDR3 is 15 residues. CDR3 nucleotides: TGTGCCAGCAGCTTAAGCAGGGGAGGAACCGGGGAGCTGTTTTTT. It translates to CASSLSRGGTGELFF.

The V gene is TRBV11-2, the J gene TRBJ1-3; 7 bases agree with TRBD1. With 1 base clipped from V and 4 bases from J, the junction kept 4 bases outside the gene matches. The CDR3 covers 15 residues. The germline CDR1 and CDR2 sequences are SGHAT and FQNNGV. CDR3 loop: CASSLVGTDGNTIYF. The CDR3 DNA follows: TGTGCCAGCAGCTTAGTTGGGACAGACGGAAACACCATATATTTT.

V and J are TRBV9 and TRBJ2-7; 8 bases fit TRBD1. Trimming removed 5 bases from V and 3 bases from J; junction bases left unmatched: 10. CDR1 SGDLS and CDR2 YYNGEE come from the germline V gene. The CDR3 loop spans 15 amino acids. The CDR3 bases are TGTGCCAGCAGTCGGGGGACAGGCGGTCTCTACGAGCAGTACTTC. It translates to CASSRGTGGLYEQYF.

The rearrangement uses TRBV21-1 and TRBJ1-1; the DNA was not used to check the table's D call, TRBD1. TRBV21-1 is assigned pseudogene status. The CDR3 totals 15 residues. The CDR3 sequence: CASSFKDQGDTEAFF. The CDR3 DNA is TGTGCCAGCAGCTTTAAGGACCAGGGGGACACTGAAGCTTTCTTT.

The CDR3 loop reads CASSQEALAGVYNEQFF. In DNA form, the CDR3 reads TGCGCCAGCAGCCAAGAAGCGCTAGCGGGAGTCTACAATGAGCAGTTCTTC. The chain joins TRBV4-3 to TRBJ2-1; 10 nucleotides line up with TRBD2. Germline CDR1 is LGHNA and CDR2 is YSLEER. The junction had 5 bases not matched to a gene; V was cut back by 0 bases and J by 3 bases. The CDR3 is 17 amino acids.

This chain connects TRBV14 to TRBJ2-5; TRBD2 agrees at 7 bases. V lost 1 base and J lost 9; bases outside the gene matches: 8. The germline CDR1 and CDR2 sequences are SGHDN and FVKESK. The CDR3 covers 14 residues. Here the CDR3 reads CASSQAQGRGSQYF. The DNA of the CDR3 is TGTGCCAGCAGCCAAGCACAAGGGAGGGGATCCCAGTACTTC.

This clone was recorded only once. This chain uses TRBV15 with TRBJ2-1; no clear D gene. Germline CDR1 LNHNV, CDR2 YYDKDF (reference sequence). Trimming took 4 bases from V and 4 from J, leaving 2 bases between them. The CDR3 is 11 amino acids. As DNA, the CDR3 is TGTGCCACCAGCATTTACAATGAGCAGTTCTTC. As protein: CATSIYNEQFF.

The chain links TRBV7-3 to TRBJ1-2; D is unresolved. CDR3 length equals 18 residues. Trimming removed 2 bases from V and 0 bases from J, with 19 bases in between. Germline loops: CDR1 SGHTA, CDR2 FQGTGA. The CDR3, as DNA: TGTGCCAGCAGCTTAGTACGTGTCGGGCTTTCAGCTAACTATGGCTACACCTTC. Its translation is CASSLVRVGLSANYGYTF.

This chain joins TRBV2 and TRBJ1-5; D not certain. The ends were cut back, 4 bases at V and 4 bases at J, with 2 bases in the middle. Germline V CDR1 and CDR2: SNHLY, FYNNEI. This CDR3 comprises 11 residues. CDR3 amino acids: CASSGNQPQHF. CDR3 nucleotide sequence: TGTGCCAGCAGTGGGAATCAGCCCCAGCATTTT.

The chain joins TRBV14 to TRBJ1-2; 9 nucleotides match TRBD1. Germline trimming cut 4 bases from V and 8 bases from J; bases unmatched to any gene: 5. The length of the CDR3 is 13 residues. Per germline, CDR1 SGHDN and CDR2 FVKESK. This chain's CDR3 is CASSRDRVSGYTF. The CDR3 nucleotides are TGTGCCAGCAGCCGGGACAGGGTGAGCGGCTACACCTTC. The complete variable domain, with remaining parts taken from reference TRBV14 and TRBJ1-2, reads EAGVTQFPSHSVIEKGQTVTLRCDPISGHDNLYWYRRVMGKEIKFLLHFVKESKQDESGMPNNRFLAERTGGTYSTLKVQPAELEDSGVYFCASSRDRVSGYTFGSGTRLTVV.

This clone has only one observation. The rearrangement joins TRBV9 to TRBJ2-1; perhaps TRBD2 as D (6 bases). Trimming shortened V by 2 bases and J by 0 bases, and 12 bases separated the two germline ends. CDR1 SGDLS and CDR2 YYNGEE come from the germline V gene. The CDR3 spans 16 residues. In DNA, the CDR3 is TGTGCCAGCAGCGTCCTAGCGCTTAGCTCCTACAATGAGCAGTTCTTC. Protein sequence: CASSVLALSSYNEQFF.

CDR3 residues: CASSRPRSPGELFF. In DNA form, the CDR3 reads TGTGCCAGCAGCCGCCCTCGAAGCCCCGGGGAGCTGTTTTTT. The rearrangement links TRBV11-2 to TRBJ2-2; D is unclear. V was trimmed by 5 bases and J by 6 bases, leaving 13 bases between them. Germline CDR1 SGHAT, CDR2 FQNNGV. CDR3 size: 14 residues.

This clone was recorded a few times. V gene TRBV28 combines with J gene TRBJ1-2, with a tentative D call TRBD1 (5 bases). Germline V CDR1 and CDR2: MDHEN, SYDVKM. V shed 1 base and J shed 6 bases, with 12 bases lying between them. The CDR3 spans 14 residues. DNA for the CDR3: TGTGCCAGCAGTTTATCCCCAGGGAGGGATGGCTACACCTTC. Translating gives CASSLSPGRDGYTF.

The gene calls are TRBV6-1 and TRBJ2-7; maybe TRBD2 (5 bases). From germline, CDR1 is MNHNS and CDR2 SASEGT. The CDR3 length is 19 residues. Deletions cut 4 bases from V and 6 bases from J, with 31 bases between. The CDR3 DNA sequence: TGTGCCAGCAGTGTTTGGGGTATTCGTCCTACGGCGGGTCTCTCCGAGCAGTACTTC. This encodes CASSVWGIRPTAGLSEQYF.

Concerning this clone: It is unclear where the CDR3 begins or ends on the DNA, so no DNA is shown, and the CDR3 is as TCRdb lists it. The J gene is TRBJ2-7, the V gene TRBV2; the tabulated D call, TRBD1, remains unverified against the DNA. Per the germline V gene, CDR1 is SNHLY and CDR2 is FYNNEI. The CDR3 is 14 residues long, ends included. CDR3 residues: CASILGHGNYEQYF.

The chain couples TRBV5-6 to TRBJ1-1, with TRBD1 identical over 8 bases. Per germline, CDR1 SGHDT and CDR2 YYEEEE. V was pared by 0 bases and J by 10 bases, with 2 bases of the junction left unmatched. CDR3 length: 12 residues. CDR3 nucleotide sequence: TGTGCCAGCAGCTTGGGACAGGGGAGAGCTTTCTTT. Translating it yields CASSLGQGRAFF. The complete variable domain, with remaining parts taken from reference TRBV5-6 and TRBJ1-1, reads DAGVTQSPTHLIKTRGQQVTLRCSPKSGHDTVSWYQQALGQGPQFIFQYYEEEERQRGNFPDRFSGHQFPNYSSELNVNALLLGDSALYLCASSLGQGRAFFGQGTRLTVV.

This sequence joins TRBV30 and TRBJ1-1; 7 positions match TRBD1. CDR3 length: 13 amino acids. Germline assignment: CDR1 GTSNPN and CDR2 SVGIG (reference sequence). The V gene end was trimmed by 4 bases and the J gene end by 0 bases; junction bases not matched to a gene: 2. The CDR3 DNA reads as TGTGCCTGGATAGGGGGCTTGAACACTGAAGCTTTCTTT. Its protein product is CAWIGGLNTEAFF.

The V call is TRBV2, the J call TRBJ1-1; D is undetermined. Germline V gives CDR1 SNHLY, CDR2 FYNNEI. Trimming left V 0 bases short and J 0 bases short, with 8 bases between. The CDR3 contains 15 residues. CDR3 region: CASSEAGRMNTEAFF. The CDR3, as DNA: TGTGCCAGCAGTGAAGCGGGCAGAATGAACACTGAAGCTTTCTTT.